Listed here are 3 T cell receptor beta chains from one sample, sequenced in a study of regulatory T cells in long-lasting Graves disease. Specified time point: newly diagnosed GD, antithyroid drugs for less than 3 months. Extracted PBMC RNA gave rise to the TCR library. To make TCR beta libraries, researchers used iRepertoire HTBI primers and Arm-PCR of CDR3 regions. TCRdb itself ran the multiplex PCR reads through MiXCR, one entry per CDR3 protein. This table has over 200,000 distinct CDR3 sequences, around 18% appearing once. The data also belong to a second study, concerning T cells in Graves' hyperthyroidism and ophthalmopathy.

The source material was peripheral blood mononuclear cells (PBMCs), sampled at new diagnosis, from a patient treated with antithyroid drugs. These receptors all stem from a woman in her thirties with Graves disease.

The table lists this clonotype with many counts. The chain has TRBV6-5 and TRBJ2-1, with a tentative D call TRBD2 (7 bases). Trimming took off 0 bases at V and 3 bases at J, with 9 bases between the two ends. Germline V gene sequence: CDR1 MNHEY, CDR2 SVGAGI. This CDR3 contains 15 residues. The CDR3 DNA follows: TGTGCCAGCAGTTACTCAGGGGGGGTCTACAATGAGCAGTTCTTC. Translated, it gives CASSYSGGVYNEQFF.

This clonotype came up many times. CDR3 nucleotide sequence: TGCAGTGCCCCGCGAGTAGCTGAAGCTTTCTTT. Translating it yields CSAPRVAEAFF. The chain employs TRBV20-1 and TRBJ1-1; D is unclear. Germline CDR1 DFQATT, CDR2 SNEGSKA (reference sequence). Trimming took 6 bases from V and 6 from J, leaving 11 bases between them. The CDR3 has 11 amino acids.

The rearrangement links TRBV24-1 to TRBJ1-6; 8 positions agree with TRBD1. CDR1 is KGHDR, CDR2 SFDVKD, per germline. CDR3 length: 16 amino acids. V trimming: 2 bases; J trimming: 4 bases; junction bases outside the gene matches: 3. As DNA, the CDR3 is TGTGCCACCAGTGATTACGGACAGGGATATAATTCACCCCTCCACTTT. Translating gives CATSDYGQGYNSPLHF.